A selection of T cell receptor beta chains follows, all from one sample in a study of blood T cell repertoires in COVID-19. Clones were sequenced by immunoSEQ multiplex PCR, and TCRdb holds only the in-frame ones, with some missing. The sample yields about 150,000 clones, approximately 92% seen once. Material for sequencing was peripheral blood. Receptors originate from a woman aged 40 to 55 with acute or convalescent COVID-19. CDR3s include the opening cysteine and the closing phenylalanine or tryptophan. D genes are given only for firm matches. Not all rows give a size; the values are once, few, many and, for expanded clones, a class.

. | TRBJ2-7 | TRBV6-5 | TRBD2 | TGTGCCAGCATAGGAGCGGGAGGAACCTACGAGCAGTACTTC | CASIGAGGTYEQYF
. | TRBJ2-7 | TRBV11-3 | . | TGTGCCAGCTCCACGAGGGGGATCTACTACGAGCAGTACTTC | CASSTRGIYYEQYF
. | TRBJ2-2 | TRBV5-4 | . | TGTGCCAGCAGCTTGTTGCGGGGTCCCCTCACCGGGGAGCTGTTTTTT | CASSLLRGPLTGELFF
. | TRBJ2-7 | TRBV4-2 | TRBD2 | TGTGCCAGCAGCCAGGGGAGTAGCGGGATTTACGAGCAGTACTTC | CASSQGSSGIYEQYF
. | TRBJ2-1 | TRBV29-1 | TRBD2 | TGCAGCGTTGAAAGGGTTGAGGGGACTAGCGGGAGGGCCATGGTGCATGAGCAGTTCTTC | CSVERVEGTSGRAMVHEQFF
. | TRBJ1-2 | TRBV19 | . | TGTGCCAGTAGTGGCCGTTCCTTTGGCTACACCTTC | CASSGRSFGYTF
. | TRBJ1-1 | TRBV7-8 | . | TGTGCCAGCAGCCCCGACCGAACAGGAACTTTCTTT | CASSPDRTGTFF
. | TRBJ1-1 | TRBV29-1 | . | TGCAGCGTTGAAATCAGGGTGAACACTGAAGCTTTCTTT | CSVEIRVNTEAFF
. | TRBJ2-1 | TRBV11-3 | TRBD2 | TGTGCCAGCAGCCTAGCTACCGGGACTAGCGCCAGTGAGCAGTTCTTC | CASSLATGTSASEQFF
. | TRBJ1-1 | TRBV2 | . | TGTGCCAGCAGTGAATTGGAGGAGGCGATGAACACTGAAGCTTTCTTT | CASSELEEAMNTEAFF
. | TRBJ2-1 | TRBV5-4 | . | TGTGCCAGCAGCGGGTACAGGGAACCCTACAATGAGCAGTTCTTC | CASSGYREPYNEQFF
. | TRBJ1-6 | TRBV30 | TRBD1 | TGTGCCTGGAGCGGGGACAGGGGGAGTTCCTATAATTCACCCCTCCACTTT | CAWSGDRGSSYNSPLHF
. | TRBJ2-7 | TRBV3-1/TRBV3-2 | . | TGTGCCAGCAGCCGCAGGGATTACGAGCAGTACTTC | CASSRRDYEQYF
. | TRBJ2-1 | TRBV4-2 | TRBD2 | TGTGCCAGCAGCCAACCGGGACTAGCGGGAGTAAATGAGCAGTTCTTC | CASSQPGLAGVNEQFF
. | TRBJ2-2 | TRBV3-1/TRBV3-2 | TRBD2 | TGTGCCAGCAGCCAAGGGAGCGGGAGTTGGACCGGGGAGCTGTTTTTT | CASSQGSGSWTGELFF
. | TRBJ1-1 | TRBV28 | TRBD1 | TGTGCCAGCAGTCTCTCCGGGACAGGCGCGTCTGAAGCTTTCTTT | CASSLSGTGASEAFF
. | TRBJ2-7 | TRBV10-2 | TRBD2 | TGCGCCAGCTCTACTACTAGCGGGGGGCCCTCCTACGAGCAGTACTTC | CASSTTSGGPSYEQYF
. | TRBJ1-1 | TRBV7-8 | . | TGTGCCAGCAGCTTCTCCGACAGGCCAACTCGGAACACTGAAGCTTTCTTT | CASSFSDRPTRNTEAFF
. | TRBJ2-7 | TRBV7-9 | TRBD1 | TGTGCCAGCAGCCTCAGGACAGGGCGATCAGGAGAGCAGTACTTC | CASSLRTGRSGEQYF
. | TRBJ2-5 | TRBV7-9 | TRBD2 | TGTGCCAGCAGCTTTATCGGACTAGCGGGGGGTTTACAAGAGACCCAGTACTTC | CASSFIGLAGGLQETQYF
. | TRBJ2-7 | TRBV28 | . | TGTGCCAGCAGGAGGGGCAGGGAGGTCATCTACGAGCAGTACTTC | CASRRGREVIYEQYF
. | TRBJ2-4 | TRBV6-5 | TRBD2 | TGTGCCAGCAGTCCCAGCGGGGCTTACGAAAACATTCAGTACTTC | CASSPSGAYENIQYF
few | TRBJ2-7 | TRBV7-8 | . | TGTGCCAGCAGCTTAGTTGAGACAGGAGGCTACGAGCAGTACTTC | CASSLVETGGYEQYF
. | TRBJ1-5 | TRBV24-1 | TRBD1 | TGTGCCACAAGAGGACAGGGCAATCAGCCCCAGCATTTT | CATRGQGNQPQHF
few | TRBJ1-4 | TRBV25-1 | TRBD1 | TGTGCCAGCAGTGCCCCGGGACAGCATATTAATGAAAAACTGTTTTTT | CASSAPGQHINEKLFF
. | TRBJ2-7 | TRBV6-1 | . | TGTGCCAGCAGTGAAGCCGGAGGGACCCTCTACGAGCAGTACTTC | CASSEAGGTLYEQYF
. | TRBJ1-4 | TRBV5-1 | . | TGCGCCAGCGGGCCGGAGCAGGGGTGGAATGAAAAACTGTTTTTT | CASGPEQGWNEKLFF
. | TRBJ2-2 | TRBV7-2 | . | TGTGCCAGCAGCTTAGATATCGGGGAGCTGTTTTTT | CASSLDIGELFF
. | TRBJ1-1 | TRBV28 | . | TGTGCCAGCAGTTTACGTGCGCTGGACACTGAAGCTTTCTTT | CASSLRALDTEAFF
. | TRBJ2-5 | TRBV7-2 | TRBD2 | TGTGCCAGCAGCTTAAGGCCACCCGGGGGAGGGGAGACCCAGTACTTC | CASSLRPPGGGETQYF
. | TRBJ2-7 | TRBV11-3 | TRBD2 | TGTGCCAGCAGCCCGAGCGGGAGACTCTACGAGCAGTACTTC | CASSPSGRLYEQYF
. | TRBJ1-3 | TRBV6-1 | . | TGTGCCAGCAGTGAAGCTTCCCTTAACTCTGGAAACACCATATATTTT | CASSEASLNSGNTIYF
. | TRBJ2-1 | TRBV19 | TRBD2 | TGTGCCAGTAGTCCCCGACTAGCGGTTTACGCTGAGCAGTTCTTC | CASSPRLAVYAEQFF
. | TRBJ1-1 | TRBV28 | . | TGTGCCAGCAGTTTTCTCTTCACTGAAGCTTTCTTT | CASSFLFTEAFF
. | TRBJ1-2 | TRBV10-3 | TRBD1 | TGTGCCATCAGTGAGCCTCCGACAGGGCAGCGTGGCTACACCTTC | CAISEPPTGQRGYTF
. | TRBJ1-6 | TRBV2 | . | TGTGCCAGCCTCTATCGGGAAACTCAACCCCTCCACTTT | CASLYRETQPLHF
. | TRBJ1-2 | TRBV6-6 | . | TGTGCCAGCAGTTACTCAGACAGCTCTTGGAGCTATGGCTACACCTTC | CASSYSDSSWSYGYTF
. | TRBJ1-3 | TRBV9 | . | TGTGCCAGCAGCGACGTGGAGGGTGCTGGAAACACCATATATTTT | CASSDVEGAGNTIYF
. | TRBJ2-3 | TRBV7-3 | TRBD2 | TGTGCCAGCAGCCCCCAGTTGGGAGGGGGCACAGATACGCAGTATTTT | CASSPQLGGGTDTQYF
. | TRBJ1-2 | TRBV11-2 | . | TGTGCCAGCAGCCGGATACGGGGAAACTATGGCTACACCTTC | CASSRIRGNYGYTF
once | TRBJ2-3 | TRBV7-2 | . | TGTGCCAGCAGCTTATTCCCCCAGGGATCGGGCCACACAGATACGCAGTATTTT | CASSLFPQGSGHTDTQYF